The next 16 T cell receptor beta chains were all read from a single sample in a study of blood T cell repertoires in COVID-19. The table came from immunoSEQ multiplex PCR; TCRdb's copy has only in-frame clones and leaves some out. The sample contains 150,000 to 200,000 clones, about 89% of which appear only once. The sample consisted of peripheral blood. The source of these receptors is a man between 65 and 85 years old with acute or convalescent COVID-19.

For the CDR3, the DNA is TGTGCCAGCTCACCAACTAGCGGGTTTCCCTACGAGCAGTACTTC. Translated: CASSPTSGFPYEQYF. The genes are TRBV18 and TRBJ2-7; TRBD2 agrees at 9 bases. The CDR3 totals 15 residues. The germline V gene has CDR1 KGHSH and CDR2 LQKENI. V lost 2 bases, J lost 2 bases, and 4 bases stayed unmatched.

The chain combines TRBV7-3 with TRBJ2-1, with a tentative D call TRBD1 (6 bases). The CDR3 sequence is 15 residues long. Germline assignment: CDR1 SGHTA and CDR2 FQGTGA. V shed 4 bases and J shed 8 bases, with 18 bases lying between them. CDR3 amino acids: CASSSSRGQSDEQFF. DNA of the CDR3: TGTGCCAGCAGCTCTTCCCGGGGACAAAGTGATGAGCAGTTCTTC.

This clone was recorded a few times. The rearrangement uses TRBV7-2 and TRBJ1-2, with 9 positions matching TRBD1. The germline V gene has CDR1 SGHTA and CDR2 FQGNSA. The CDR3 loop spans 15 amino acids. With V trimmed by 5 bases and J by 10 bases, 14 bases remained unmatched. The DNA for the CDR3 is TGTGCCAGCAGCCTTGCCGGGACAGGGTATGAAGCCTACACCTTC. Its translation is CASSLAGTGYEAYTF.

The chain recombines TRBV7-2 with TRBJ2-5; 10 positions match TRBD2. With 3 bases clipped from V and 3 bases from J, the junction kept 1 base outside the gene matches. Germline V CDR1 and CDR2: SGHTA, FQGNSA. The CDR3 runs 14 residues. CDR3 sequence: CASSFTSGEETQYF. DNA for the CDR3: TGTGCCAGCAGCTTTACTAGCGGGGAAGAGACCCAGTACTTC.

This chain uses TRBV5-5 with TRBJ1-3; tentative D call: TRBD1 (6 bases). CDR3 length: 14 residues. V lost 2 bases to trimming and J lost 2 bases, with 8 bases between them. Germline-derived CDR1 and CDR2 are SGHKS and YYEKEE (reference sequence). The chain's CDR3 is CASSFPGAGNTIYF. In DNA, the CDR3 is TGTGCCAGCAGCTTTCCAGGGGCTGGAAACACCATATATTTT.

The chain links TRBV5-1 to TRBJ1-1; D ambiguous. The CDR3 extends over 14 amino acids. Germline V gene sequence: CDR1 SGHRS, CDR2 YFSETQ. Trimming shortened V by 2 bases and J by 1 base, and 9 bases separated the two germline ends. CDR3 coding DNA: TGCGCCAGCAGCTTTTTTGAGGGGAACACTGAAGCTTTCTTT. It codes for CASSFFEGNTEAFF.

CDR3 region: CAWTYEGPTGELFF. The CDR3 DNA is TGTGCCTGGACCTATGAGGGTCCTACCGGGGAGCTGTTTTTT. This chain connects TRBV30 to TRBJ2-2, with a tentative D call TRBD2 (5 bases). The CDR3 is made up of 14 amino acids. V lost 4 bases and J lost 5, with 14 bases in between. Germline loops: CDR1 GTSNPN, CDR2 SVGIG (reference sequence).

The rearrangement uses TRBV15 and TRBJ2-3; weak D call: TRBD2 (6 bases). This CDR3 contains 12 residues. Trimming took off 1 base at V and 10 bases at J, with 9 bases between the two ends. The germline V gene encodes CDR1 LNHNV and CDR2 YYDKDF (reference sequence). This CDR3 is CATSRVDYAQYF. The CDR3 DNA reads as TGTGCCACCAGCAGAGTGGACTATGCGCAGTATTTT.

This chain uses TRBV7-9 with TRBJ1-2; D may be TRBD1 (6 bases). With 5 bases removed from V and 2 bases from J, the gap between germline ends came to 9 bases. The germline CDR1 and CDR2 sequences are SEHNR and FQNEAQ (reference sequence). The CDR3 runs to 13 residues. The CDR3, as DNA: TGTGCCAGCAGCCACGGACAGAACTATGGCTACACCTTC. Translation gives CASSHGQNYGYTF.

This sequence joins TRBV13 and TRBJ2-7; 14 bases line up with TRBD2. The CDR3 extends over 15 amino acids. V trimming: 6 bases; J trimming: 7 bases; junction bases outside the gene matches: 8. Germline V gene sequence: CDR1 PRHDT, CDR2 FYEKMQ (reference sequence). Here the CDR3 reads CASSSTGTSGREQYF. CDR3 DNA sequence: TGTGCCAGCAGTTCGACCGGGACTAGCGGGAGAGAGCAGTACTTC.

The rearrangement links TRBV5-1 to TRBJ2-5, with 7 bases that match TRBD2. In germline, CDR1 is SGHRS, CDR2 YFSETQ. The CDR3 is made up of 16 amino acids. The junction had 7 bases not matched to a gene; V was cut back by 0 bases and J by 2 bases. DNA for the CDR3: TGCGCCAGCAGCTTGGGTGGAGCGGGGTATCAAGAGACCCAGTACTTC. It specifies CASSLGGAGYQETQYF.

V usage is TRBV10-2 and J usage is TRBJ2-1; maybe TRBD1 (5 bases). Germline V gene lookup returns CDR1 WSHSY and CDR2 SAAADI. CDR3 size: 13 residues. Trimming took off 8 bases at V and 2 bases at J, with 10 bases between the two ends. The CDR3 bases are TGCGCCAGCGTGGAAGGGGCCTACAATGAGCAGTTCTTC. Translated: CASVEGAYNEQFF.

There are a few counts of this clone. The V gene is TRBV5-1, the J gene TRBJ1-5; possible D gene TRBD1, 5 bases. From germline, CDR1 is SGHRS and CDR2 YFSETQ. V lost 1 base to trimming and J lost 5 bases, with 10 bases between them. The CDR3 has 14 residues. DNA of the CDR3: TGCGCCAGCAGCTTGAGTACAGGTGATCAGCCCCAGCATTTT. It encodes CASSLSTGDQPQHF.

As regards this clone: The germline gene is not matched at one end of the junction; a read error may be the cause. The chain joins TRBV18 to TRBJ1-4; a weak D match, TRBD1 (5 bases). This CDR3 is built from 13 residues. The germline V gene has CDR1 KGHSH and CDR2 LQKENI. CDR3 nucleotides: TGTGCCAGCTCACTCCGACAGAATGAAGAACTGTTTTTT. Translated, it gives CASSLRQNEELFF.

The chain uses TRBV5-6 and TRBJ1-1; 7 positions match TRBD1. This CDR3 is 13 amino acids long. Per the germline V gene, CDR1 is SGHDT and CDR2 is YYEEEE. With V trimmed by 4 bases and J by 3 bases, 3 bases remained unmatched. CDR3 amino acids: CASSQDRDTEAFF. CDR3 coding DNA: TGTGCCAGCAGCCAAGACAGGGACACTGAAGCTTTCTTT.

This clone was seen more than once but under ten times. The CDR3 sequence is CASSFDQRGTRANNEQFF. The CDR3 coding sequence is TGTGCCAGCAGTTTTGACCAAAGGGGGACCCGGGCTAACAATGAGCAGTTCTTC. The V gene is TRBV28, the J gene TRBJ2-1, with a tentative D call TRBD1 (6 bases). V lost 3 bases and J 5 bases, leaving 23 bases between the germline ends. CDR1 is MDHEN and CDR2 is SYDVKM in the germline V gene. This CDR3 has 18 residues.